This T cell receptor (beta chain) was observed in a study of low-dose radiotherapy and immunotherapy resistance in tumors. Study-wide background: Fractions of 1 Gy went to Cohort 2 every two weeks, for 13 Gy over 26 weeks.

TRAV- and TRBV-specific primers were used for first-strand cDNA, which covered alpha and beta chains. Over about 19 PCR cycles, TCRs were amplified from a constant-region primer and V-primer adapter. In vitro transcription was used to amplify the isolated mRNA. TCRdb redid the calling of the reads with MiXCR, one entry per CDR3 protein. Of 30,000 to 40,000 distinct CDR3 sequences in the sample, about a fifth were seen once. This clonotype appeared many times. The time point here: after trial treatment. Treatment specified: LDRT plus nivolumab, ipilimumab, low-dose cyclophosphamide and aspirin (RACIN trial). The ends lost 3 bases at V and 9 bases at J; junction bases unmatched: 5. The CDR3 consists of 14 residues.

The material sequenced was PBMCs, taken after low-dose radiotherapy plus immunotherapy. This clonotype originated in a female donor with ovarian cancer. The chain combines TRBV12-3 or TRBV12-4 with TRBJ2-1, with 10 bases matching TRBD2. CDR3 DNA: TGTGCCAGCAGTTTTCGGTCTAGCGGGGGTGAGCAGTTCTTC. As protein: CASSFRSSGGEQFF.